The 16 T cell receptor beta chains in this list originate from one sample, sequenced in a study of long-term antiretroviral therapy in people with HIV. At the survey level, the v3.0 immunoSEQ assay was run. Sequenced by immunoSEQ multiplex PCR; TCRdb stores in-frame clones only, minus some. This sample has 20,000 to 25,000 clones; 81% occur once, and the top ten carry approximately 12%. Sample: unsorted PBMCs, taken 0.1 years before starting antiretroviral therapy. The origin of the receptors is a man in his forties or fifties with HIV.

The chain recombines TRBV4-1 with TRBJ1-4; 8 nucleotides line up with TRBD1. Germline V CDR1 and CDR2: MGHRA, YSYEKL. The CDR3 consists of 15 residues. With 1 base clipped from V and 8 bases from J, the junction kept 6 bases outside the gene matches. The CDR3 DNA is TGCGCCAGCAGCCAAGCAGGCAGGGGGCTAGAAAAACTGTTTTTT. The encoded protein is CASSQAGRGLEKLFF.

The J gene is TRBJ2-2, the V gene TRBV28; D might be TRBD1 (5 bases). Germline V gives CDR1 MDHEN, CDR2 SYDVKM. The CDR3 runs 14 residues. This CDR3 reads CALSSRTNTGELFF. CDR3 DNA: TGTGCGCTCAGTTCCCGGACAAACACCGGGGAGCTGTTTTTT. Full variable domain (outside the CDR3, taken from reference TRBV28 and TRBJ2-2): DVKVTQSSRYLVKRTGEKVFLECVQDMDHENMFWYRQDPGLGLRLIYFSYDVKMKEKGDIPEGYSVSREKKERFSLILESASTNQTSMYLCALSSRTNTGELFFGEGSRLTVL.

This clone was seen once. This chain joins TRBV27 and TRBJ1-2; 8 bases are shared with TRBD1. Germline-derived CDR1 and CDR2 are MNHEY and SMNVEV (reference sequence). The V segment lost 5 bases and the J segment 4 bases; nucleotides outside the gene matches: 3. The CDR3 consists of 13 residues. CDR3 in DNA: TGTGCCAGCAGTCCCGGGACAGGCTATGGCTACACCTTC. This sequence encodes CASSPGTGYGYTF.

CDR3 sequence: CASILLSQGNSPLHF. The CDR3 DNA reads as TGTGCCAGCATCCTCCTCTCACAGGGTAATTCACCCCTCCACTTT. This chain joins TRBV2 and TRBJ1-6, with D possibly matching TRBD1 (6 bases). The CDR3 has 15 amino acids. CDR1 and CDR2 from the germline V gene are SNHLY and FYNNEI. V lost 7 bases and J 6 bases, leaving 16 bases between the germline ends.

The CDR3 is CASSDAANEQFF. CDR3 nucleotide sequence: TGTGCCAGCAGTGATGCAGCGAATGAGCAGTTCTTC. This chain joins TRBV2 and TRBJ2-1; D call uncertain. The CDR3 loop spans 12 amino acids. Trimming took 3 bases from V and 7 from J, leaving 7 bases between them. Germline loops: CDR1 SNHLY, CDR2 FYNNEI. The full variable domain, with the rest looked up from reference TRBV2 and TRBJ2-1, is EPEVTQTPSHQVTQMGQEVILRCVPISNHLYFYWYRQILGQKVEFLVSFYNNEISEKSEIFDDQFSVERPDGSNFTLKIRSTKLEDSAMYFCASSDAANEQFFGPGTRLTVL.

The V call is TRBV4-3, the J call TRBJ1-5, with D possibly being TRBD1 (6 bases). Deletions cut 0 bases from V and 6 bases from J, with 15 bases between. CDR1 and CDR2 (germline): LGHNA, YSLEER. There are 16 residues in the CDR3. CDR3 sequence reads: CASSQDRRGASQPQHF. The CDR3 DNA reads TGCGCCAGCAGCCAAGACCGGCGGGGGGCCAGTCAGCCCCAGCATTTT.

V is TRBV19 and J is TRBJ1-2; D remains ambiguous. From germline, CDR1 is LNHDA and CDR2 SQIVND (reference sequence). The CDR3 sequence is 14 residues long. V lost 5 bases, J lost 1 base, and 11 bases lay in between. The CDR3 loop reads CASSHRDFNYGYTF. The CDR3 DNA reads TGTGCCAGTAGTCATCGGGATTTTAACTATGGCTACACCTTC.

V is TRBV6-5 and J is TRBJ2-3; tentative D call: TRBD2 (6 bases). V shed 6 bases and J shed 1 base, with 14 bases lying between them. The CDR3 contains 15 residues. Germline lookup yields CDR1 MNHEY and CDR2 SVGAGI. The CDR3 reads CASRLGGEGTDTQYF. The CDR3, as DNA: TGTGCCAGCAGACTCGGAGGGGAGGGCACAGATACGCAGTATTTT.

This clone came up a few times. This rearrangement joins TRBV7-3 to TRBJ2-5, with TRBD2 matching over 7 bases. The CDR3 has 14 residues. CDR1 is SGHTA and CDR2 is FQGTGA in the germline V gene. The junction had 6 bases not matched to a gene; V was cut back by 2 bases and J by 6 bases. The CDR3 spells CASSLGTGGKTQYF. Here the CDR3 DNA reads TGTGCCAGCAGCTTAGGAACCGGGGGGAAGACCCAGTACTTC. Combining the CDR3 with reference TRBV7-3 and TRBJ2-5 gives the whole variable domain GAGVSQTPSNKVTEKGKYVELRCDPISGHTALYWYRQSLGQGPEFLIYFQGTGAADDSGLPNDRFFAVRPEGSVSTLKIQRTERGDSAVYLCASSLGTGGKTQYFGPGTRLLVL.

The chain employs TRBV9 and TRBJ2-7; 7 nucleotides match TRBD2. Germline trimming cut 4 bases from V and 7 bases from J; bases unmatched to any gene: 17. CDR3 length: 16 amino acids. Germline V CDR1 and CDR2: SGDLS, YYNGEE. CDR3 amino acids: CASSNFRTTGGEEQYF. Written as DNA, the CDR3 is TGTGCCAGCAGCAACTTTCGGACAACGGGGGGTGAAGAGCAGTACTTC.

This chain uses TRBV29-1 with TRBJ2-7; possibly TRBD1 for D (6 bases). CDR3 length: 15 residues. Germline values: CDR1 SQVTM, CDR2 ANQGSEA. V dropped 0 bases and J dropped 2 bases, with 14 bases sitting between them. In nucleotides, the CDR3 is TGCAGCGTTGAAGAGCAGGGGACGGGGCCCTACGAGCAGTACTTC. Its protein is CSVEEQGTGPYEQYF.

The chain is built from TRBV9 and TRBJ2-2, with TRBD1 as a possible D gene (5 bases). The CDR3 runs 17 residues. CDR1 is SGDLS and CDR2 is YYNGEE in the germline V gene. V was pared by 1 base and J by 1 base, with 14 bases between. CDR3 sequence (DNA): TGTGCCAGCAGCGTACCCTCTCTTGACAGGAACACCGGGGAGCTGTTTTTT. Translated: CASSVPSLDRNTGELFF.

A remark on this clone: Other DNA sequences in this specimen translate into the identical CDR3. This rearrangement joins TRBV7-3 to TRBJ2-5; D possibly corresponds to TRBD1 (5 bases). CDR1 SGHTA and CDR2 FQGTGA come from the germline V gene. The CDR3 consists of 14 residues. V was shortened by 5 bases and J by 5 bases, with 15 bases between the two germline ends. CDR3 DNA: TGTGCCAGCAGCCCTACAGGCCTGCAGGAGACCCAGTACTTC. This translates into CASSPTGLQETQYF.

This chain connects TRBV4-3 to TRBJ2-3; 16 positions agree with TRBD2. Germline CDR1 reads LGHNA; CDR2 reads YSLEER. The CDR3 length is 20 residues. V dropped 0 bases and J dropped 5; count of bases not matched to a gene: 11. CDR3 amino acids: CASSQDGRGLAGGVQDTQYF. CDR3 nucleotides: TGCGCCAGCAGCCAAGATGGCCGGGGACTAGCGGGGGGGGTGCAAGATACGCAGTATTTT.

This clone came up a few times. The chain employs TRBV2 and TRBJ1-6; 7 nucleotides match TRBD1. The germline V gene encodes CDR1 SNHLY and CDR2 FYNNEI. Unmatched junction bases numbered 6, after V lost 4 bases and J lost 9 bases. The CDR3 spans 14 residues. The CDR3 sequence: CASSGQGVISPLHF. The CDR3 DNA reads as TGTGCCAGCAGTGGACAGGGAGTTATTTCACCCCTCCACTTT.

The chain carries TRBV6-1 and TRBJ1-2, with TRBD1 as a possible D gene (5 bases). Per the germline V gene, CDR1 is MNHNS and CDR2 is SASEGT. The CDR3 has 14 residues. The germline V and J ends were trimmed by 6 bases and 0 bases, with 11 bases remaining between them. Here the CDR3 reads CASSPTGANYGYTF. As DNA, the CDR3 is TGTGCCAGCAGCCCGACGGGGGCTAACTATGGCTACACCTTC.